Below are 26 T cell receptor beta chains sequenced from a single sample in a study of T cell responses to AZD1222 COVID-19 vaccine. Sequenced by immunoSEQ multiplex PCR; TCRdb stores in-frame clones only, minus some. The repertoire holds about 120,000 clones, roughly nine tenths seen once, with 2% to 2.5% in the top ten. Sequences were derived from peripheral blood, sampled on day 0 of AZD1222 vaccination. Every receptor here comes from an adult in good health.

To note about this clone: The sample holds other DNA sequences that translate to the same CDR3. The chain recombines TRBV24-1 with TRBJ2-7; TRBD1 agrees at 8 bases. The CDR3 extends over 15 amino acids. Germline assignment: CDR1 KGHDR and CDR2 SFDVKD. V lost 3 bases to trimming and J lost 2 bases; unmatched junction nucleotides: 5. This CDR3 is CATSDPRDRPYEQYF. The CDR3 coding sequence is TGTGCCACCAGTGATCCCCGGGACAGGCCCTACGAGCAGTACTTC.

This clone turned up a few times. The gene calls are TRBV5-5 and TRBJ2-1; D call uncertain. Germline-derived CDR1 and CDR2 are SGHKS and YYEKEE (reference sequence). With 0 bases removed from V and 0 bases from J, the gap between germline ends came to 13 bases. This CDR3 has 17 residues. In nucleotides, the CDR3 is TGTGCCAGCAGCTTGGATTGTGAGGCGATCTCCTACAATGAGCAGTTCTTC. Residues: CASSLDCEAISYNEQFF.

This clone was observed a few times. This chain joins TRBV7-6 and TRBJ2-2; the match to TRBD1 covers 7 bases. The CDR3 consists of 17 residues. CDR1 SGHVS and CDR2 FNYEAQ come from the germline V gene. V dropped 5 bases and J dropped 6; count of bases not matched to a gene: 15. This CDR3 is CASSPRDSGSVPGELFF. The CDR3 DNA sequence: TGTGCCAGCAGCCCACGGGACAGTGGTTCTGTACCCGGGGAGCTGTTTTTT. Supplemented by reference TRBV7-6 and TRBJ2-2, the full variable domain reads GAGVSQSPRYKVTKRGQDVALRCDPISGHVSLYWYRQALGQGPEFLTYFNYEAQQDKSGLPNDRFSAERPEGSISTLTIQRTEQRDSAMYRCASSPRDSGSVPGELFFGEGSRLTVL.

The gene calls are TRBV18 and TRBJ2-5; weak D call: TRBD2 (6 bases). V was trimmed by 3 bases and J by 2 bases, leaving 13 bases between them. The CDR3 is 15 amino acids. The germline V gene encodes CDR1 KGHSH and CDR2 LQKENI. CDR3 amino acids: CASSPPGLIQETQYF. In DNA form, the CDR3 reads TGTGCCAGCTCACCCCCGGGACTTATACAAGAGACCCAGTACTTC.

V usage is TRBV19 and J usage is TRBJ1-1; TRBD1 aligns across 7 bases. The germline gives CDR1 LNHDA, CDR2 SQIVND (reference sequence). The CDR3 loop spans 14 amino acids. J lost 0 bases, V lost 6 bases, and 4 bases had no gene match. In nucleotides, the CDR3 is TGTGCCAGTAGCCCGACAGGGCTGAACACTGAAGCTTTCTTT. It yields the protein CASSPTGLNTEAFF.

The CDR3 sequence is CASRETNEKLFF. The DNA of the CDR3 is TGTGCCAGTAGGGAAACTAATGAAAAACTGTTTTTT. The V gene is TRBV19, the J gene TRBJ1-4; D gene unclear. The V and J ends lost 6 bases and 1 base respectively, with 3 bases between them. The CDR3 covers 12 residues. The germline V gene encodes CDR1 LNHDA and CDR2 SQIVND (reference sequence).

The V gene is TRBV18, the J gene TRBJ1-1; D uncertain. CDR1 and CDR2 (germline): KGHSH, LQKENI. Trimming cost V 3 bases and J 0 bases, with 8 bases left between them. This CDR3 spans 14 amino acids. CDR3 region: CASSPLEMNTEAFF. The CDR3 DNA reads TGTGCCAGCTCACCCCTTGAGATGAACACTGAAGCTTTCTTT.

In this sample, this clone turned up a few times. This chain connects TRBV7-2 to TRBJ2-1, with 10 nucleotides matching TRBD2. The CDR3 totals 17 residues. Germline CDR1 SGHTA, CDR2 FQGNSA. V lost 5 bases, J lost 3 bases, and 10 bases stayed unmatched. This CDR3 is CASSLVSTSGFYNEQFF. CDR3 DNA sequence: TGTGCCAGCAGCCTCGTCTCGACTAGCGGGTTCTACAATGAGCAGTTCTTC.

The V call is TRBV3-1 (or the pseudogene TRBV3-2), the J call TRBJ2-7; 8 bases are a match to TRBD2. The CDR3 has 15 residues. Per the germline V gene, CDR1 is LGHDT and CDR2 is YNNKEL (reference sequence). The ends lost 2 bases at V and 3 bases at J; junction bases unmatched: 6. This chain's CDR3 is CASSQLGTRLYEQYF. For the CDR3, the DNA is TGTGCCAGCAGCCAACTCGGGACTAGACTCTACGAGCAGTACTTC.

V is TRBV7-3 and J is TRBJ2-3, with D perhaps TRBD1 (6 bases). CDR1 is SGHTA, CDR2 FQGTGA, per germline. CDR3 size: 15 residues. V lost 5 bases and J lost 2, with 14 bases in between. CDR3 DNA sequence: TGTGCCAGCAGCCCACAGGGTGGGATCACAGATACGCAGTATTTT. It codes for CASSPQGGITDTQYF.

CDR3 residues: CASRDRNTEAFF. CDR3 sequence (DNA): TGTGCCAGCCGGGACCGGAACACTGAAGCTTTCTTT. The V gene is TRBV28, the J gene TRBJ1-1, with D possibly being TRBD1 (5 bases). Looked up from germline, CDR1 is MDHEN and CDR2 is SYDVKM. The CDR3 runs 12 residues. With 8 bases removed from V and 1 base from J, the gap between germline ends came to 8 bases.

This rearrangement joins TRBV11-2 to TRBJ2-1, with TRBD2 identical over 13 bases. The CDR3 spans 18 residues. V shed 0 bases and J 10 bases; nucleotides not matched to a gene: 12. CDR1 is SGHAT and CDR2 is FQNNGV in the germline V gene. The CDR3 nucleotides read TGTGCCAGCAGCTTAGACCGACTAGCGGGAGGAACCAATCGGGAGCAGTTCTTC. Its translation is CASSLDRLAGGTNREQFF.

The CDR3 region has the DNA TGTGCCAGTAGTCTCCGACGTGGACAGGGGACTAAAGAGACCCAGTACTTC. It codes for CASSLRRGQGTKETQYF. The chain uses TRBV19 and TRBJ2-5; 9 nucleotides line up with TRBD1. The length of the CDR3 is 17 residues. The germline V gene has CDR1 LNHDA and CDR2 SQIVND (reference sequence). With V trimmed by 5 bases and J by 3 bases, 13 bases remained unmatched.

The V gene is TRBV19, the J gene TRBJ1-2, with 7 bases lining up with TRBD1. Germline V lookup: CDR1 LNHDA, CDR2 SQIVND (reference sequence). The ends lost 3 bases at V and 3 bases at J; junction bases unmatched: 4. The CDR3 totals 14 residues. The CDR3 reads CASSIPTGYYGYTF. The CDR3 nucleotides read TGTGCCAGTAGTATCCCGACAGGGTACTATGGCTACACCTTC. Together with reference TRBV19 and TRBJ1-2, the CDR3 gives the full variable domain: DGGITQSPKYLFRKEGQNVTLSCEQNLNHDAMYWYRQDPGQGLRLIYYSQIVNDFQKGDIAEGYSVSREKKESFPLTVTSAQKNPTAFYLCASSIPTGYYGYTFGSGTRLTVV.

The chain recombines TRBV7-9 with TRBJ2-7; D uncertain. The CDR3 sequence is 14 residues long. The V and J ends lost 3 bases and 1 base respectively, with 10 bases between them. Germline values: CDR1 SEHNR, CDR2 FQNEAQ (reference sequence). The CDR3 coding sequence is TGTGCCAGCAGCTTTGGCCAGGCTTCCTACGAGCAGTACTTC. Protein sequence: CASSFGQASYEQYF.

V is TRBV5-4 and J is TRBJ1-4; D might be TRBD1 (6 bases). The CDR3 contains 14 residues. CDR1 and CDR2 (germline): SGHNT, YYREEE (reference sequence). Trimming took off 5 bases at V and 3 bases at J, with 11 bases between the two ends. DNA of the CDR3: TGTGCCAGCAGTTCGACAGGACCTAATGAAAAACTGTTTTTT. It codes for CASSSTGPNEKLFF.

The V and J genes are TRBV25-1 and TRBJ2-2; TRBD1 matches at 8 bases. The CDR3 covers 15 residues. Germline CDR1 reads MGHDK; CDR2 reads SYGVNS. Trimming cost V 5 bases and J 6 bases; bases outside gene matches: 8. The CDR3 nucleotides read TGTGCCAGCAGTCGGGGGACAGGCCAGTCCGGGGAGCTGTTTTTT. The encoded protein is CASSRGTGQSGELFF.

This chain links TRBV20-1 with TRBJ2-5; D possibly matches TRBD1 or TRBD2 (5 bases each). Germline CDR1 DFQATT, CDR2 SNEGSKA (reference sequence). The CDR3 extends over 11 amino acids. The germline V and J ends were trimmed by 8 bases and 5 bases, with 12 bases remaining between them. The CDR3 sequence is CSTGPGETQYF. The CDR3 DNA sequence: TGCAGTACGGGACCTGGGGAGACCCAGTACTTC.

The gene calls are TRBV19 and TRBJ1-2, with 9 bases lining up with TRBD1. J was trimmed by 4 bases and V by 5 bases; bases with no gene match: 8. This CDR3 spans 15 amino acids. Germline CDR1 is LNHDA and CDR2 is SQIVND (reference sequence). CDR3 bases: TGTGCCAGTAGTGTAACAGGGGGCCCTATCTATGGCTACACCTTC. This translates into CASSVTGGPIYGYTF. Complete variable domain (other parts from reference TRBV19 and TRBJ1-2): DGGITQSPKYLFRKEGQNVTLSCEQNLNHDAMYWYRQDPGQGLRLIYYSQIVNDFQKGDIAEGYSVSREKKESFPLTVTSAQKNPTAFYLCASSVTGGPIYGYTFGSGTRLTVV.

This clone was observed a few times. The CDR3, as DNA: TGTGCCACCAACAGGGCGTTTAATGAAAAACTGTTTTTT. Protein: CATNRAFNEKLFF. V gene TRBV6-5 combines with J gene TRBJ1-4; D may be TRBD1 (6 bases). V was shortened by 10 bases and J by 4 bases, with 13 bases between the two germline ends. The CDR3 contains 13 residues. Germline CDR1 is MNHEY and CDR2 is SVGAGI.

The chain has TRBV30 and TRBJ1-6; D is unresolved. CDR3 size: 16 residues. Germline CDR1 is GTSNPN and CDR2 is SVGIG (reference sequence). V was trimmed by 4 bases and J by 2 bases, leaving 15 bases between them. CDR3 loop: CAWIAGPGPYNSPLHF. CDR3 nucleotides: TGTGCCTGGATAGCAGGCCCAGGCCCCTATAATTCACCCCTCCACTTT.

V and J are TRBV10-2 and TRBJ2-1, with 8 bases aligning to TRBD2. Germline values: CDR1 WSHSY, CDR2 SAAADI. The CDR3 runs 16 residues. With V trimmed by 2 bases and J by 7 bases, 10 bases remained unmatched. CDR3 sequence: CASSELSGSNRNEQFF. The CDR3, as DNA: TGCGCCAGCAGTGAGCTGAGCGGGAGTAACAGGAATGAGCAGTTCTTC.

V is TRBV10-3 and J is TRBJ1-2, with 9 bases identical to TRBD1. V trimming: 8 bases; J trimming: 4 bases; junction bases outside the gene matches: 8. Germline V gene data show CDR1 as ENHRY and CDR2 as SYGVKD. This CDR3 has 14 residues. CDR3 nucleotide sequence: TGTGCCATCTTTACCGGACAGGGGATCTATGGCTACACCTTC. The encoded protein is CAIFTGQGIYGYTF.

The genes are TRBV19 and TRBJ1-2; D may be TRBD1 (5 bases). Germline V gives CDR1 LNHDA, CDR2 SQIVND (reference sequence). This CDR3 comprises 13 residues. V was pared by 3 bases and J by 4 bases, with 9 bases between. CDR3 nucleotide sequence: TGTGCCAGTAGTATCAGTGGGGCCTATGGCTACACCTTC. It codes for CASSISGAYGYTF.

This clone was seen a few times. The chain couples TRBV30 to TRBJ1-1; 8 bases are shared with TRBD1. The CDR3 has 12 amino acids. Trimming cost V 0 bases and J 10 bases; bases outside gene matches: 4. CDR1 is GTSNPN, CDR2 SVGIG, per germline (reference sequence). CDR3: CAWSVKTGGAFF. CDR3 DNA: TGTGCCTGGAGTGTAAAAACAGGGGGAGCTTTCTTT.

This clone turned up a few times. V gene TRBV5-8 combines with J gene TRBJ2-1, with D maybe TRBD1 (6 bases). The CDR3 consists of 14 residues. From germline, CDR1 is SGHTS and CDR2 YDEGEE. V lost 2 bases, J lost 15 bases, and 21 bases lay in between. CDR3 bases: TGTGCCAGCAGCTTCCTTTATGCCGGGCAGGGGACGTTCTTC. It encodes CASSFLYAGQGTFF.